This TCR beta chain was identified during a study of cytomegalovirus exposure and HLA in healthy donors. CDR1 and CDR2 (germline): SNHLY, FYNNEI. Trimming left V 8 bases short and J 1 base short, with 16 bases between. This CDR3 is 15 amino acids long. Some clones are missing from TCRdb's copy, which holds only in-frame ones; the method was immunoSEQ multiplex PCR. The table lists hundreds of thousands of clones, less than 90% of them singletons, with around 5.5% in the top ten. This rearrangement joins TRBV2 to TRBJ2-3, with D tentatively TRBD2 (5 bases). Material for sequencing was PBMCs. The receptor was isolated from a woman aged 18-29 years in good health and CMV-seronegative. The CDR3 is CASGLGSSGTDTQYF. In DNA, the CDR3 is TGTGCCAGCGGCCTTGGGAGTTCGGGCACAGATACGCAGTATTTT.